Following are 12 T cell receptor beta chains from one sample sequenced in a study of blood T cell repertoires in COVID-19. TCRdb keeps only in-frame clones here, not all; method: immunoSEQ multiplex PCR. The table includes hundreds of thousands of clones, 70% to 90% detected once. The sequenced sample consisted of peripheral blood. The receptors were sampled from a woman aged 25-40 years with active or convalescent COVID-19.

This clone appeared once. The rearrangement links TRBV5-1 to TRBJ1-2; maybe TRBD1 (6 bases). V lost 0 bases and J lost 8, with 26 bases in between. The CDR3 totals 18 residues. Per the germline V gene, CDR1 is SGHRS and CDR2 is YFSETQ. Written as DNA, the CDR3 is TGCGCCAGCAGCTTGGCTTCAGGGGTTATGGGCCGCCGTGGAGGCTACACCTTC. It yields the protein CASSLASGVMGRRGGYTF.

The J gene is TRBJ1-2, the V gene TRBV5-5; D ambiguous. Germline V gives CDR1 SGHKS, CDR2 YYEKEE (reference sequence). V was cut by 0 bases and J by 7 bases, with 19 bases left in between. This CDR3 is built from 16 residues. The CDR3 region is CASSLADRGVASGYTF. CDR3 nucleotides: TGTGCCAGCAGCTTGGCTGATCGGGGAGTGGCGAGTGGCTACACCTTC.

The gene calls are TRBV27 and TRBJ2-7, with 12 bases aligning to TRBD2. The V and J ends lost 1 base and 2 bases, in that order; junction bases with no gene match: 9. The germline gives CDR1 MNHEY, CDR2 SMNVEV (reference sequence). CDR3 length equals 18 residues. The CDR3 loop is CASSLFGRASGRAYEQYF. The CDR3 DNA sequence: TGTGCCAGCAGTTTATTTGGGAGGGCTAGCGGGAGGGCCTACGAGCAGTACTTC.

The CDR3 DNA is TGCGCCAGCAGCTTAGCGGGAATCTTTGATGAGCAGTTCTTC. It is translated as CASSLAGIFDEQFF. The genes are TRBV5-1 and TRBJ2-1; 7 bases are shared with TRBD2. In germline, CDR1 is SGHRS, CDR2 YFSETQ. The CDR3 contains 14 residues. The V gene end was trimmed by 2 bases and the J gene end by 8 bases; junction bases not matched to a gene: 7.

The chain combines TRBV6-5 with TRBJ1-6; a possible D gene is TRBD1 (6 bases). This CDR3 has 16 residues. Germline CDR1 is MNHEY and CDR2 is SVGAGI. V was trimmed by 0 bases and J by 6 bases, leaving 12 bases between them. The CDR3 protein is CASSYSSGTPNSPLHF. The DNA for the CDR3 is TGTGCCAGCAGTTACTCCTCCGGGACACCTAATTCACCCCTCCACTTT.

This chain links TRBV11-2 with TRBJ2-1; D unresolved. Germline V gene lookup returns CDR1 SGHAT and CDR2 FQNNGV. CDR3 length: 17 residues. V was cut by 5 bases and J by 0 bases, with 17 bases left in between. CDR3 coding DNA: TGTGCCAGCAGCCCCCGCGGTCGAGCCAGCTCCTACAATGAGCAGTTCTTC. Encoded protein: CASSPRGRASSYNEQFF.

As DNA, the CDR3 is TGTGCCAGCAGCCCCGGACTAGCGGGAGCCCCAGATACGCAGTATTTT. Its protein product is CASSPGLAGAPDTQYF. J is TRBJ2-3 and V is TRBV11-3; 13 nucleotides match TRBD2. The germline V gene has CDR1 SGHNT and CDR2 YENEEA. Trimming at V came to 5 bases and at J to 4 bases, leaving 6 bases not matched to a gene. The CDR3 has 16 amino acids.

The V call is TRBV18, the J call TRBJ1-3; possible D gene TRBD1, 6 bases. The V and J ends lost 2 bases and 0 bases respectively, with 14 bases between them. This CDR3 has 17 amino acids. Germline V gives CDR1 KGHSH, CDR2 LQKENI. The CDR3 nucleotides are TGTGCCAGCTCACCAAGGACAGCAGGGAGCTCTGGAAACACCATATATTTT. Translating gives CASSPRTAGSSGNTIYF.

This clone was seen once. The chain uses TRBV7-9 and TRBJ2-1; 7 positions match TRBD2. Germline V lookup: CDR1 SEHNR, CDR2 FQNEAQ (reference sequence). After removal of 5 bases from V and 10 bases from J, the junction contained 8 bases not matched to a gene. The CDR3 sequence is 13 residues long. This CDR3 reads CASSVQAGREQFF. CDR3 DNA sequence: TGTGCCAGCAGCGTCCAAGCCGGGAGGGAGCAGTTCTTC. Supplemented by reference TRBV7-9 and TRBJ2-1, the full variable domain reads DTGVSQNPRHKITKRGQNVTFRCDPISEHNRLYWYRQTLGQGPEFLTYFQNEAQLEKSRLLSDRFSAERPKGSFSTLEIQRTEQGDSAMYLCASSVQAGREQFFGPGTRLTVL.

This chain connects TRBV21-1 to TRBJ2-1; TRBD2, the D gene given by the table, was not confirmed from the DNA. TRBV21-1 is a pseudogene. The CDR3 runs to 16 residues. CDR3 sequence (DNA): TGTGCCAGCAGCAAAGTTGTAGCGGGAGGTTTGGATGAGCAGTTCTTC. Translated, it gives CASSKVVAGGLDEQFF.

The V call is TRBV6-6, the J call TRBJ1-5, with 11 bases that match TRBD1. Germline V gene sequence: CDR1 MNHNY, CDR2 SVGAGI (reference sequence). V lost 5 bases, J lost 1 base, and 7 bases stayed unmatched. This CDR3 comprises 17 residues. The CDR3 region is CASSHGQGAGSNQPQHF. As DNA, the CDR3 is TGTGCCAGCAGTCACGGACAGGGGGCAGGGAGCAATCAGCCCCAGCATTTT.

V is TRBV5-1 and J is TRBJ1-2, with 7 bases lining up with TRBD1. V was pared by 0 bases and J by 6 bases, with 8 bases of the junction left unmatched. This CDR3 spans 15 amino acids. The germline CDR1 and CDR2 sequences are SGHRS and YFSETQ. The CDR3 spells CASSLGDRDRDGYTF. The CDR3 DNA follows: TGCGCCAGCAGCTTGGGGGACCGGGACAGAGATGGCTACACCTTC.